This is a list of T cell receptor beta chains from one sample in a study of CXCR3-negative and CXCR3-positive naive CD8 T cells. TCRdb reprocessed the 5' RACE reads and keeps a single row for each CDR3 protein, giving no DNA. The sample has 45,000 to 60,000 distinct CDR3 sequences. Sample: naive CXCR3- CD8+ T cells from blood. The receptors come from a human donor in good health. Some clones in this sample may be carry-over from other donors' samples. The CDR3 runs from the conserved cysteine through the conserved F or W. The order of the fields is V gene, clone size, J gene, CDR3 protein. Part of the rows lack a size; the others show once, few, many or a class for expanded clones.

TRBV6-6,NA,TRBJ2-3,CASSSWDGDTQYF
TRBV25-1,NA,TRBJ2-7,CASSEGYRTEQYF
TRBV6-6,NA,TRBJ2-1,CASLAGGSHNEQFF
TRBV6-5,NA,TRBJ1-5,CASSDRTGDSNQPQHF
TRBV6-5,NA,TRBJ2-7,CASSYSRTVSYEQYF
TRBV7-8,NA,TRBJ2-3,CASSVSGGAYADTQYF
TRBV12-5,NA,TRBJ1-1,CASGLGTGFLTEAFF
TRBV28,NA,TRBJ2-3,CASTQGLAGYTDTQYF
TRBV10-3,NA,TRBJ2-1,CAISESTSSRYNEQFF
TRBV18,NA,TRBJ2-7,CASSPTDRVREQYF
TRBV3-1,NA,TRBJ2-7,CASSLGTALEQYF
TRBV29-1,NA,TRBJ2-1,CSVVGVPYNEQFF
TRBV29-1,NA,TRBJ2-3,CSVAGASYGTDTQYF
TRBV7-2,NA,TRBJ1-2,CASSLGGRTNYGYTF
TRBV10-3,NA,TRBJ2-1,CAISEEQGPYNEQFF
TRBV9,NA,TRBJ2-7,CASSETRAVAGLGEQYF
TRBV19,NA,TRBJ2-5,CASSIDAGETQYF
TRBV7-6,medium-sized,TRBJ1-4,CASSLLVQGPATNEKLFF
TRBV12-3/TRBV12-4,NA,TRBJ2-3,CASSLLAGQYTQYF
TRBV20-1,NA,TRBJ2-1,CSVRWDNEQFF
TRBV12-3/TRBV12-4,NA,TRBJ2-7,CASSLQGISYEQYF
TRBV6-2/TRBV6-3,NA,TRBJ1-5,CASVSGNQPQHF
TRBV21-1,NA,TRBJ2-7,CASSPPPHLAGGREQYF
TRBV7-6,NA,TRBJ2-7,CASSPGTGASYEQYF
TRBV14,NA,TRBJ1-2,CASSQDWGGFDYGYTF
TRBV2,NA,TRBJ2-2,CARDLLATDTGELFF
TRBV7-6,NA,TRBJ2-1,CASSLSGGTNEQFF
TRBV6-2/TRBV6-3,NA,TRBJ2-7,CASNYREIDEQYF
TRBV9,NA,TRBJ2-5,CASSVSGGTQETQYF
TRBV29-1,NA,TRBJ2-2,CSVEASSRNTGELFF
TRBV14,NA,TRBJ1-6,CASSHNQHQSPLHF
TRBV6-2/TRBV6-3,NA,TRBJ2-7,CASISRGQGIYEQYF
TRBV13,NA,TRBJ1-5,CASSLSNQPQHF
TRBV28,NA,TRBJ2-7,CASSSLTGPYEQYF
TRBV4-2,NA,TRBJ2-1,CASSQDSSGTYNEQFF
TRBV27,NA,TRBJ1-2,CASIGEGSGDYGYTF
TRBV5-5,NA,TRBJ1-2,CASSLDSPGPGYTF
TRBV7-8,NA,TRBJ2-3,CASSLIQGPTDTQYF
TRBV5-5,NA,TRBJ2-1,CASSLEPGGVVWSPYNEQFF
TRBV7-2,NA,TRBJ2-3,CASSLEEPTDTQYF
TRBV10-3,NA,TRBJ2-1,CAISERGGTSYPNEQFF
TRBV7-6,medium-sized,TRBJ2-7,CASSLSSYEQYF
TRBV7-9,NA,TRBJ1-1,CASSSPQGEGGTEAFF
TRBV6-2/TRBV6-3,NA,TRBJ2-7,CASSYRPPAAYEQYF